This T cell receptor (beta chain) was identified during a study of T cells after yellow fever vaccination. Study-wide results and limits: Researchers noted that a small share of clonotypes showed up in both CD4 and CD8 compartments. At approximately 95% for CD4 and approximately 89% for CD8, most primary-vaccination clones showed up again after the booster.

Via MiXCR, TCRdb re-called the 5' RACE reads, giving one row per CDR3 protein. The sample shows 250,000 or so distinct CDR3 sequences, approximately 6.7% of them seen only once. There are a few counts of this clonotype. Antigen unknown. The CDR3 loop spans 17 amino acids. CDR1 is DFQATT, CDR2 SNEGSKA, per germline (reference sequence). J lost 3 bases, V lost 5 bases, and 9 bases had no gene match. The receptor comes from a man aged 30 to 39 who received the YFV17D yellow fever vaccine. The V call is TRBV20-1, the J call TRBJ2-1; 14 bases match TRBD2. The source was CD4+ T cells sorted from PBMCs, collected on the day of the yellow fever booster vaccination. CDR3 bases: TGCAGTGCTCACGGGACTAGCGGGAGACGGAGCTACAATGAGCAGTTCTTC. The encoded protein is CSAHGTSGRRSYNEQFF.